One and the same sample provided the 28 T cell receptor beta chains below, sequenced in a study of blood T cells in healthy people across ages. Through a sample-barcoded 5' primer and a J-beta primer mix, a second PCR was run for roughly 6 to 12 cycles. A single record per CDR3 protein comes from TCRdb applying MiXCR to the 5' RACE reads. This sample has some 760,000 distinct CDR3 sequences, with just under 25% found just once. These data were also filed under a second study, of T cells of mothers and their children.

Sequencing was carried out using blood. Receptors originate from a boy aged 10-17 years in good health.

Note on this clonotype: Sequence at one end of the junction differs from germline and may be a read error. This sequence joins TRBV15 and TRBJ2-5; TRBD1 or TRBD2 may be the D gene (5 bases each). CDR1 LNHNV and CDR2 YYDKDF come from the germline V gene (reference sequence). This CDR3 comprises 13 residues. The CDR3 spells CATSRGSSGTPYF. CDR3 DNA: TGTGCCACCAGCAGAGGATCGTCGGGGACCCCGTACTTC.

CDR3 residues: CASSVPTDRVGTEAFF. CDR3 nucleotide sequence: TGTGCCAGCAGCGTACCGACGGACAGGGTTGGCACTGAAGCTTTCTTT. The gene calls are TRBV9 and TRBJ1-1; TRBD1 matches at 8 bases. CDR1 SGDLS and CDR2 YYNGEE come from the germline V gene. With V trimmed by 1 base and J by 4 bases, 9 bases remained unmatched. The CDR3 runs 16 residues. The variable domain in full, with the rest retrieved from reference TRBV9 and TRBJ1-1, is DSGVTQTPKHLITATGQRVTLRCSPRSGDLSVYWYQQSLDQGLQFLIQYYNGEERAKGNILERFSAQQFPDLHSELNLSSLELGDSALYFCASSVPTDRVGTEAFFGQGTRLTVV.

The table lists this clonotype with a few counts. The CDR3 sequence: CSARDDSDEQFF. The CDR3 region has the DNA TGCAGTGCTAGGGATGACAGCGATGAGCAGTTCTTC. The J gene is TRBJ2-1, the V gene TRBV20-1; D perhaps matches TRBD1 (5 bases). V dropped 3 bases and J dropped 8 bases, with 11 bases sitting between them. Germline CDR1 and CDR2: DFQATT and SNEGSKA (reference sequence). CDR3 length equals 12 residues.

This clonotype has a handful of counts. This rearrangement joins TRBV11-3 to TRBJ1-1; D remains unclear. Trimming cost V 1 base and J 7 bases, with 13 bases left between them. CDR1 SGHNT and CDR2 YENEEA come from the germline V gene. This CDR3 spans 14 amino acids. The CDR3 region has the DNA TGTGCCAGCAGCTTAGGTGACCTGGGATTTGAAGCTTTCTTT. Its protein product is CASSLGDLGFEAFF.

The chain employs TRBV20-1 and TRBJ2-3, with TRBD2 matching over 10 bases. Germline CDR1 and CDR2: DFQATT and SNEGSKA (reference sequence). The length of the CDR3 is 15 residues. The ends lost 0 bases at V and 6 bases at J; junction bases unmatched: 6. CDR3 in amino acids: CSARELAGVGDTQYF. The CDR3 bases are TGCAGTGCTAGAGAGCTAGCGGGAGTGGGGGATACGCAGTATTTT.

V usage is TRBV6-5 and J usage is TRBJ2-4; 7 positions match TRBD2. Germline V gene data show CDR1 as MNHEY and CDR2 as SVGAGI. J lost 0 bases, V lost 6 bases, and 11 bases had no gene match. The CDR3 runs to 17 residues. CDR3 loop: CASSLGGSALAKNIQYF. CDR3 sequence (DNA): TGTGCCAGCAGCCTCGGGGGGAGCGCTTTAGCCAAAAACATTCAGTACTTC.

In this sample, this clonotype turned up a few times. The chain links TRBV27 to TRBJ2-3; D gene ambiguous. The CDR3 contains 13 residues. Germline CDR1 and CDR2: MNHEY and SMNVEV (reference sequence). Between the trimmed V and J ends, which lost 8 bases and 0 bases, there was a span of 9 bases. CDR3 nucleotides: TGTGCCAGCTTTAGCCCTAGCACAGATACGCAGTATTTT. Protein: CASFSPSTDTQYF.

The J gene is TRBJ2-5, the V gene TRBV29-1, with D unresolved. The germline CDR1 and CDR2 sequences are SQVTM and ANQGSEA. Trimming cost V 3 bases and J 2 bases, with 10 bases left between them. This CDR3 is built from 13 residues. CDR3 nucleotides: TGCAGCGTTGAGTACAAGCTGCAAGAGACCCAGTACTTC. Protein sequence: CSVEYKLQETQYF. The full variable domain, with the rest looked up from reference TRBV29-1 and TRBJ2-5, is SAVISQKPSRDICQRGTSLTIQCQVDSQVTMMFWYRQQPGQSLTLIATANQGSEATYESGFVIDKFPISRPNLTFSTLTVSNMSPEDSSIYLCSVEYKLQETQYFGPGTRLLVL.

To note about this clonotype: One junction end does not reproduce the germline sequence, and a read error may be involved. V gene TRBV4-3 combines with J gene TRBJ1-5; D is perhaps TRBD1 (6 bases). The CDR3 is 16 amino acids. Germline values: CDR1 LGHNA, CDR2 YSLEER. CDR3 in amino acids: CASSQDLGGRNRPQHF. The CDR3 nucleotides are TGCGCCAGCAGCCAAGACTTGGGGGGCCGCAATCGGCCCCAGCATTTT.

About this clonotype: At one of its ends the junction is not consistent with the germline gene, which may arise from a read error. J is TRBJ2-5 and V is TRBV6-5; TRBD1 agrees at 9 bases. This CDR3 comprises 15 residues. The germline V gene encodes CDR1 MNHEY and CDR2 SVGAGI. CDR3 in DNA: TGTGCCAGCAGTTACTCCTACAGGGGGCAAGGGACCCAGTACTTC. It translates to CASSYSYRGQGTQYF.

The table lists this clonotype with a count of one. The rearrangement links TRBV2 to TRBJ2-1; D remains unclear. With 7 bases removed from V and 8 bases from J, the gap between germline ends came to 12 bases. This CDR3 has 12 amino acids. Germline V lookup: CDR1 SNHLY, CDR2 FYNNEI. CDR3 region: CASTGRMHEQFF. The CDR3 DNA is TGTGCCAGCACGGGCCGGATGCATGAGCAGTTCTTC.

As to this clonotype: Because it lacks the conserved phenylalanine or tryptophan at the end, this CDR3 is likely a read error. J is TRBJ2-4 and V is TRBV5-1, with unresolved D. This CDR3 region has 14 residues. Germline V gene sequence: CDR1 SGHRS, CDR2 YFSETQ. The V and J ends lost 1 base and 3 bases respectively, with 8 bases between them. The chain's CDR3 is CASSLFSIKNIQYL. The CDR3 DNA reads TGCGCCAGCAGCTTGTTTTCTATCAAAAACATTCAGTACCTC.

This sequence joins TRBV3-1 and TRBJ2-2, with 10 positions matching TRBD2. CDR1 and CDR2 from the germline V gene are LGHDT and YNNKEL (reference sequence). Trimming took 0 bases from V and 0 from J; bases not matched to a gene: 10. The CDR3 extends over 20 amino acids. This CDR3 reads CASSQDWRTSGPTNTGELFF. The CDR3 nucleotides are TGTGCCAGCAGCCAAGATTGGCGGACTAGCGGACCAACGAACACCGGGGAGCTGTTTTTT.

This clonotype has more than one count but fewer than ten. The chain joins TRBV20-1 to TRBJ1-6; the D gene is possibly TRBD1 (5 bases). There are 12 residues in the CDR3. Germline V gives CDR1 DFQATT, CDR2 SNEGSKA (reference sequence). V gave up 3 bases and J gave up 11 bases, with 11 bases separating them. CDR3 sequence: CSARAMGPPLHF. CDR3 DNA: TGCAGTGCTAGGGCAATGGGGCCACCCCTCCACTTT.

The CDR3, as DNA: TGTGCCAGCAGACAGAAAGCCTACAATGAGCAGTTCTTC. It encodes CASRQKAYNEQFF. V is TRBV6-5 and J is TRBJ2-5; no clear D. The last part of the DNA fits TRBJ2-1 better; the J call may be wrong. This CDR3 is 13 amino acids long. CDR1 is MNHEY and CDR2 is SVGAGI in the germline V gene.

The chain recombines TRBV7-2 with TRBJ2-7; 7 nucleotides match TRBD1. Germline V gene sequence: CDR1 SGHTA, CDR2 FQGNSA. The CDR3 spans 17 residues. V lost 4 bases and J lost 5; bases outside the gene matches: 17. In DNA form, the CDR3 reads TGTGCCAGCAGCTCCCTCTCGGACAGGATAATTAGGAACGAGCAGTACTTC. This encodes CASSSLSDRIIRNEQYF.

Here the CDR3 reads CASSQGRPEQFF. The CDR3 DNA is TGTGCCAGCAGCCAGGGGAGACCAGAGCAGTTCTTC. The rearrangement links TRBV16 to TRBJ2-5; tentative D call: TRBD2 (5 bases). The DNA matches TRBJ2-1 better at its end, which makes the J call doubtful. Germline CDR1 KGHSY, CDR2 FQNENV. CDR3 length: 12 amino acids.

The chain joins TRBV20-1 to TRBJ2-4; D remains unclear. Germline lookup yields CDR1 DFQATT and CDR2 SNEGSKA (reference sequence). Trimming removed 6 bases at V and 1 base at J, with 13 bases between. This CDR3 region has 14 residues. The CDR3: CSARFPGAKNIQYF. The CDR3 coding sequence is TGCAGTGCCAGGTTCCCTGGGGCCAAAAACATTCAGTACTTC.

This clonotype has only a few counts. This rearrangement joins TRBV9 to TRBJ1-6; 7 bases map to TRBD1. The germline V gene encodes CDR1 SGDLS and CDR2 YYNGEE. V was pared by 3 bases and J by 7 bases, with 7 bases of the junction left unmatched. CDR3 length: 15 amino acids. The CDR3, as DNA: TGTGCCAGCAGCGCCTCCGGGACAGTCAATTCACCCCTCCACTTT. Its protein is CASSASGTVNSPLHF.

There are a few counts of this clonotype. The V and J genes are TRBV28 and TRBJ2-7; weak D call: TRBD2 (7 bases). Germline V CDR1 and CDR2: MDHEN, SYDVKM. Trimming left V 10 bases short and J 3 bases short, with 16 bases between. CDR3 length equals 13 residues. The CDR3 protein is CATERGGDYEQYF. The CDR3, as DNA: TGTGCCACCGAGAGGGGGGGGGACTACGAGCAGTACTTC.

The CDR3 here is CASSEGTVETQYF. In DNA, the CDR3 is TGCGCCAGCAGTGAGGGGACAGTAGAGACCCAGTACTTC. The rearrangement links TRBV10-1 to TRBJ2-5, with 7 positions matching TRBD1. This CDR3 is 13 amino acids long. The germline V gene encodes CDR1 WNHNN and CDR2 SYGVQD (reference sequence). The V segment lost 2 bases and the J segment 4 bases; nucleotides outside the gene matches: 1.

This chain links TRBV27 with TRBJ2-7; no clear D gene. The CDR3 loop spans 13 amino acids. Deletions cut 2 bases from V and 6 bases from J, with 11 bases between. Germline CDR1 and CDR2: MNHEY and SMNVEV (reference sequence). The CDR3 here is CASSLKGPLEQYF. The CDR3 DNA is TGTGCCAGCAGTTTAAAAGGGCCCCTCGAGCAGTACTTC.

This chain uses TRBV12-3 or TRBV12-4 with TRBJ2-3; TRBD2 matches at 9 bases. The junction had 4 bases not matched to a gene; V was cut back by 3 bases and J by 6 bases. The CDR3 is made up of 14 amino acids. DNA of the CDR3: TGTGCCAGCAGTTTTTTAGCGGGGGTGGATACGCAGTATTTT. Its protein product is CASSFLAGVDTQYF.

This clonotype has a handful of counts. This rearrangement joins TRBV5-1 to TRBJ2-1; D not certain. Trimming cost V 0 bases and J 2 bases, with 6 bases left between them. The CDR3 has 14 residues. Germline assignment: CDR1 SGHRS and CDR2 YFSETQ. CDR3 region: CASSLEVTYNEQFF. CDR3 DNA: TGCGCCAGCAGCTTGGAGGTTACCTACAATGAGCAGTTCTTC.

This chain connects TRBV27 to TRBJ2-5; maybe TRBD2 (5 bases). The J call may be in error: the DNA end matches TRBJ2-1 better. This CDR3 is 14 amino acids long. Germline lookup yields CDR1 MNHEY and CDR2 SMNVEV (reference sequence). This chain's CDR3 is CASSGIPRGHEQFF. CDR3 DNA: TGTGCCAGCAGCGGGATCCCAAGAGGTCATGAGCAGTTCTTC.

This clonotype was detected only once. J is TRBJ2-5 and V is TRBV6-6; 8 bases agree with TRBD2. The J call may not be correct, given that the DNA end is closer to TRBJ2-1. CDR1 and CDR2 (germline): MNHNY, SVGAGI (reference sequence). The CDR3 runs to 15 residues. This CDR3 reads CASRPRGGLRNEQFF. The CDR3 nucleotides are TGTGCCAGCAGACCTCGGGGGGGCCTCCGGAATGAGCAGTTCTTC.

The V call is TRBV6-5, the J call TRBJ2-5, with 9 bases aligning to TRBD2. The CDR3 consists of 15 residues. V shed 7 bases, J shed 0 bases, and the junction held 6 bases outside the gene matches. The germline gives CDR1 MNHEY, CDR2 SVGAGI. CDR3 nucleotides: TGTGCCAGCAAAATAGCGGGGGACTACCAAGAGACCCAGTACTTC. Translated, it gives CASKIAGDYQETQYF.

This clonotype was detected a few times. This chain joins TRBV24-1 and TRBJ2-3, with 7 bases fitting TRBD1. V shed 4 bases, J shed 2 bases, and the junction held 5 bases outside the gene matches. The CDR3 is made up of 15 amino acids. Per germline, CDR1 KGHDR and CDR2 SFDVKD. This chain's CDR3 is CATSDPGQNTDTQYF. The CDR3 coding sequence is TGTGCCACCAGTGACCCGGGACAGAACACAGATACGCAGTATTTT.